This TCR beta chain emerged from a study of T cell responses to AZD1222 COVID-19 vaccine. Whole-study findings and limits: Rises in breadth and depth of Spike-specific TCRs came after two AZD1222 doses.

As concerns this clone: Its specificity is not known.

TCRdb's copy holds only in-frame clones and misses some; the assay was immunoSEQ multiplex PCR. The table shows 110,000 or so clones, with 90% occurring only once. This CDR3 has 13 amino acids. V was shortened by 6 bases and J by 10 bases, with 16 bases between the two germline ends. The receptor was isolated from an adult who received the MenACWY meningococcal vaccine as a control. V and J are TRBV12-3 or TRBV12-4 and TRBJ1-5; D is ambiguous. This specimen consisted of peripheral blood, obtained 28 days after the second dose of the MenACWY control vaccine. CDR3 coding DNA: TGTGCCAGCAGCCGGACCGACGGATCACCCCAGCATTTT. Its translation: CASSRTDGSPQHF.